This TCR beta chain stems from a study of blood T cells in healthy people across ages. The CDR3 length is 15 residues. In germline, CDR1 is SGHTA, CDR2 FQGNSA. Trimming took off 5 bases at V and 2 bases at J, with 14 bases between the two ends. This clonotype was detected ten times or more. Combining a sample-barcoded 5' primer with a J-beta primer mix, a second PCR ran for roughly 6 to 11 cycles. Each of the cDNA molecules was tagged by a template-switch adaptor with 12 random nucleotides. TCRdb recomputed calls from the 5' RACE reads with MiXCR, one row per CDR3 protein. The top ten hold 15% of the sample, which has hundreds of thousands of distinct CDR3 sequences, roughly 30% seen once.

What was sequenced was blood. This rearrangement joins TRBV7-2 to TRBJ2-3, with TRBD2 as a possible D gene (6 bases). The receptor comes from an elderly woman in good health. The CDR3 loop reads CASSQGGLTTDTQYF. DNA of the CDR3: TGTGCCAGCAGCCAGGGAGGACTCACCACAGATACGCAGTATTTT.